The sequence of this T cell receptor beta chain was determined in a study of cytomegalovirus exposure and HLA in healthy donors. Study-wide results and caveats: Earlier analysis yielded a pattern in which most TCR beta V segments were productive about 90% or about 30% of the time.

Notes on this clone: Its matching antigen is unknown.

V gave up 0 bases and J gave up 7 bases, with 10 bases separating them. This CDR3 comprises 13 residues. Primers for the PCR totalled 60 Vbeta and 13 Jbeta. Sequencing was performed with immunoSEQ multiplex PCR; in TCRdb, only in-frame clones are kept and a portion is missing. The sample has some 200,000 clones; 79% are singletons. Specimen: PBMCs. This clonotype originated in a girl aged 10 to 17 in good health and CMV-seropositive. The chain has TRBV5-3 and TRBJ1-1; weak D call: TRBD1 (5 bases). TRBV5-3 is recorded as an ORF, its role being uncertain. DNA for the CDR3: TGTGCCAGAAGCTTGGTAAACGACAGTGAAGCTTTCTTT. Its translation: CARSLVNDSEAFF.